These T cell receptor beta chains were read from a single sample in a study of tumor-infiltrating lymphocytes in primary liver carcinoma. TCRdb itself ran the multiplex PCR reads through MiXCR, one entry per CDR3 protein. The repertoire holds tens of thousands of distinct CDR3 sequences, around 80% seen once, with 35% to 45% in the top ten. The specimen sequenced was tumor-adjacent normal liver tissue. The receptor source for this set is a woman in her 30s with primary liver carcinoma and hepatitis B virus infection. Both conserved end residues are part of each CDR3. Fields, in order: D gene, V gene, clone size, J gene, CDR3 protein, CDR3 DNA. D genes are given only for firm matches. Some rows mark clone size as missing; the rest say once, few, many or name a class of expanded clone.

.	TRBV11-2	.	TRBJ1-2	CASSLGSGLGYGYTF	TGTGCCAGCAGCTTAGGATCGGGGTTAGGCTATGGCTACACCTTC
.	TRBV11-2	.	TRBJ2-4	CASSPGLGHIQYF	TGTGCCAGCAGCCCAGGACTGGGGCACATTCAGTACTTC
.	TRBV12-3/TRBV12-4	.	TRBJ2-7	CTSSLKSVDEQYF	TGTACCAGCAGTCTCAAGTCGGTAGACGAGCAGTACTTC
.	TRBV6-2/TRBV6-3	.	TRBJ2-7	CASSPVRKGSYEQYF	TGCGCCAGCTCACCAGTCCGAAAAGGGTCCTACGAGCAGTACTTC
.	TRBV6-2/TRBV6-3	.	TRBJ1-1	CVSSYGWGGTEAFF	TGTGTCAGCAGTTACGGCTGGGGAGGGACTGAAGCTTTCTTT
.	TRBV6-5	.	TRBJ1-1	CAGTNTANTKAFF	TGTGCCGGCACTAACACAGCGAACACTAAAGCTTTCTTT
.	TRBV4-1	many	TRBJ2-1	CASSSDYYNEQFF	TGCGCCAGCAGTTCGGACTACTACAATGAGCAGTTCTTC
.	TRBV20-1	once	TRBJ2-5	CSALLKHQETQYF	TGCAGTGCGCTCCTAAAGCACCAAGAGACCCAGTACTTC
.	TRBV9	.	TRBJ2-1	CASSPQGGGEQFF	TGTGCCAGCAGCCCACAGGGGGGGGGCGAGCAGTTCTTC
.	TRBV7-8	.	TRBJ2-7	CTSSLRTYDGEQYF	TGCACCAGCAGCTTGCGGACATATGACGGGGAGCAGTACTTC
.	TRBV11-2	.	TRBJ2-7	CTSSLGEAAYVQYF	TGTACCAGCAGCTTAGGGGAAGCTGCCTACGTGCAGTACTTC
.	TRBV4-1	many	TRBJ2-4	CASSPSRLDVIQYF	TGCGCCAGCAGCCCTTCGCGCCTAGACGTCATTCAGTACTTC
.	TRBV10-3	.	TRBJ2-5	CAISRGETQCF	TGTGCCATCAGTCGGGGTGAGACACAGTGCTTC
TRBD2	TRBV6-6	.	TRBJ2-1	CASSYNRAGTYNEQFF	TGTGCCAGCAGTTACAACAGAGCGGGGACTTACAATGAGCAGTTCTTC
TRBD1	TRBV20-1	.	TRBJ2-7	CGARDLSGQGYEQYF	TGCGGTGCTAGAGATCTCTCGGGACAGGGCTACGAGCAGTACTTC
.	TRBV7-8	.	TRBJ2-7	CASGQGRAYERYF	TGTGCCAGTGGCCAGGGGCGCGCCTACGAGCGGTACTTC
TRBD1	TRBV24-1	many	TRBJ1-1	CATSGGGGTEAFF	TGTGCCACCAGTGGAGGGGGCGGCACTGAAGCTTTCTTT
.	TRBV11-2	.	TRBJ2-2	CASSPDPPLNTGELLF	TGTGCCAGCAGCCCCGATCCCCCATTGAACACCGGGGAACTGCTTTTT
.	TRBV6-1	few	TRBJ2-7	CAGRNWGPTPEQYF	TGCGCCGGCAGGAACTGGGGGCCCACCCCCGAGCAGTACTTC
TRBD2	TRBV9	few	TRBJ2-7	CASSVGSGRVYEQYF	TGTGCCAGCAGCGTAGGAAGCGGGAGAGTCTACGAGCAGTACTTC
.	TRBV6-2/TRBV6-3	.	TRBJ2-7	CASSYTGSSVDEQYF	TGTGCCAGTAGTTACACAGGTAGCTCGGTCGACGAGCAGTACTTC
TRBD2	TRBV29-1	.	TRBJ2-1	CSVDGLAGVYNEQFF	TGCAGCGTTGACGGTTTAGCGGGAGTATACAATGAGCAGTTCTTC
.	TRBV12-3/TRBV12-4	.	TRBJ2-3	CASSLGRDPDTQYF	TGTGCCAGCAGTTTAGGGCGGGATCCAGATACGCAGTATTTT
.	TRBV6-5	.	TRBJ1-1	CASTEGTYAEAFF	TGTGCCAGCACTGAGGGAACTTACGCCGAAGCTTTCTTT